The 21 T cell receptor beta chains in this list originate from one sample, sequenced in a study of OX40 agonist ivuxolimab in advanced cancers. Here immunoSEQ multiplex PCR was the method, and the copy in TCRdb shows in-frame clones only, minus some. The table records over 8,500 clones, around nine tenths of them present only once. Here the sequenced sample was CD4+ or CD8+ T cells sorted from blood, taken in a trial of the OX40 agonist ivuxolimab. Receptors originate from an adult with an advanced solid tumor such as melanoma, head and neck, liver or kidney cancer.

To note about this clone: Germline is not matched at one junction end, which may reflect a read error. CDR3 DNA sequence: TGTGCCAGCAGCTTAGATCGGGTCCCGACTTTC. This encodes CASSLDRVPTF. The J gene is TRBJ2-6, the V gene TRBV13; D is unresolved. This CDR3 is built from 11 residues. CDR1 is PRHDT, CDR2 FYEKMQ, per germline (reference sequence). The variable domain in full, with the rest retrieved from reference TRBV13 and TRBJ2-6, is AAGVIQSPRHLIKEKRETATLKCYPIPRHDTVYWYQQGPGQDPQFLISFYEKMQSDKGSIPDRFSAQQFSDYHSELNMSSLELGDSALYFCASSLDRVPTFGAGSRLTVL.

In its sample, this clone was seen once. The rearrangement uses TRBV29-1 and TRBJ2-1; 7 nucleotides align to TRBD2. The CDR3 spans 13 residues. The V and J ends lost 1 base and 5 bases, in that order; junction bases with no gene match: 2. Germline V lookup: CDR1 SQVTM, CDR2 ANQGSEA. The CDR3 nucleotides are TGCAGCGTTGAAGTGGGACTACACAATGAGCAGTTCTTC. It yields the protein CSVEVGLHNEQFF.

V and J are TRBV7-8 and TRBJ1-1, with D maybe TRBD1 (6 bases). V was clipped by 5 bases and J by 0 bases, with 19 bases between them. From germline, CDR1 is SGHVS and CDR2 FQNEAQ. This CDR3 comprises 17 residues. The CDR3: CASSPGQRLDVNTEAFF. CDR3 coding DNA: TGTGCCAGCAGCCCCGGACAGCGCCTTGATGTGAACACTGAAGCTTTCTTT.

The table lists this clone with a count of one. CDR3 loop: CSVEDGGGRDEEQFF. For the CDR3, the DNA is TGCAGCGTTGAAGACGGGGGCGGGAGGGACGAAGAGCAGTTCTTC. This chain connects TRBV29-1 to TRBJ2-1, with TRBD2 matching over 9 bases. Germline assignment: CDR1 SQVTM and CDR2 ANQGSEA. The CDR3 contains 15 residues. After removal of 0 bases from V and 10 bases from J, the junction contained 10 bases not matched to a gene.

In nucleotides, the CDR3 is TGTGCCAGTAGCTTTGACAGGTTAGATACGCAGTATTTT. It yields the protein CASSFDRLDTQYF. The chain recombines TRBV19 with TRBJ2-3; D is possibly TRBD1 (6 bases). CDR1 and CDR2 from the germline V gene are LNHDA and SQIVND (reference sequence). The CDR3 spans 13 residues. V dropped 6 bases and J dropped 5 bases, with 12 bases sitting between them. The full variable domain, with the rest looked up from reference TRBV19 and TRBJ2-3, is DGGITQSPKYLFRKEGQNVTLSCEQNLNHDAMYWYRQDPGQGLRLIYYSQIVNDFQKGDIAEGYSVSREKKESFPLTVTSAQKNPTAFYLCASSFDRLDTQYFGPGTRLTVL.

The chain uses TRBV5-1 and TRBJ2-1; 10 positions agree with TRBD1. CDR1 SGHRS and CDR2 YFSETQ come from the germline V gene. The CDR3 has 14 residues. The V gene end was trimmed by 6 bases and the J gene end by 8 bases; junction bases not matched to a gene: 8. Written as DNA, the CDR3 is TGCGCCAGCATGGGGACAGGGGTTATCGATGAGCAGTTCTTC. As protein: CASMGTGVIDEQFF.

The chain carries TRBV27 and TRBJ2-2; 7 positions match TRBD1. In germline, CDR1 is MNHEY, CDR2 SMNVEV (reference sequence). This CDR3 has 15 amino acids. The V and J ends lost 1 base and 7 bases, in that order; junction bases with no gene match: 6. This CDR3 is CASSLYTGARGELFF. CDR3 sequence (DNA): TGTGCCAGCAGTTTATACACAGGGGCGCGCGGGGAGCTGTTTTTT.

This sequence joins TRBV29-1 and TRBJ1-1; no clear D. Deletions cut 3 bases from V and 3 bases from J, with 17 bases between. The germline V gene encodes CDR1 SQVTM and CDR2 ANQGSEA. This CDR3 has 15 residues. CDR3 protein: CSVEGTLGLYTEAFF. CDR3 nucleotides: TGCAGCGTTGAGGGAACTTTGGGCCTCTACACTGAAGCTTTCTTT.

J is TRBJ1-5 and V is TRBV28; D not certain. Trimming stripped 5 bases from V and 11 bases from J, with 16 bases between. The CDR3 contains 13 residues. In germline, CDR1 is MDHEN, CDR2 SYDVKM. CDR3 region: CASSLLGSLAQHF. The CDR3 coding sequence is TGTGCCAGCAGTCTTCTGGGGTCCCTTGCCCAGCATTTT.

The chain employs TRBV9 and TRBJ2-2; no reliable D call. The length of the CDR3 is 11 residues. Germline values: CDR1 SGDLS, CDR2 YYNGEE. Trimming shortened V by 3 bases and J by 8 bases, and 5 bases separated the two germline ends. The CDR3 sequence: CASSGLGELFF. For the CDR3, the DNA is TGTGCCAGCAGCGGGCTTGGGGAGCTGTTTTTT.

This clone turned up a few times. The CDR3 protein is CAWSEGVGGNQPQHF. DNA for the CDR3: TGTGCCTGGAGTGAGGGAGTTGGGGGCAATCAGCCCCAGCATTTT. V usage is TRBV30 and J usage is TRBJ1-5; D ambiguous. Trimming cost V 1 base and J 2 bases, with 12 bases left between them. The germline gives CDR1 GTSNPN, CDR2 SVGIG (reference sequence). The CDR3 extends over 15 amino acids.

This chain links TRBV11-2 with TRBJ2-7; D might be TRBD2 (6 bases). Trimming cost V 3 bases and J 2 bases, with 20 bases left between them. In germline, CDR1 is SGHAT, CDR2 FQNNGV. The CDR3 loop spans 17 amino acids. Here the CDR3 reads CASSLGTPTGVTYEQYF. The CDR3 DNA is TGTGCCAGCAGCTTGGGAACCCCAACGGGAGTGACCTACGAGCAGTACTTC.

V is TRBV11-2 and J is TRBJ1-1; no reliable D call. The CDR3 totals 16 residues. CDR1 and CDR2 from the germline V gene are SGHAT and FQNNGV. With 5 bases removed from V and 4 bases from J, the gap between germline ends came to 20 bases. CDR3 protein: CASSPHGVTLGTEAFF. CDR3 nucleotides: TGTGCCAGCAGCCCCCACGGGGTTACGTTGGGCACTGAAGCTTTCTTT.

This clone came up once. This CDR3 is CASSKTEQYF. As DNA, the CDR3 is TGTGCCAGCAGTAAAACCGAGCAGTACTTC. This chain uses TRBV28 with TRBJ2-7, with D unclear. Trimming shortened V by 5 bases and J by 6 bases, and 5 bases separated the two germline ends. The CDR3 is made up of 10 amino acids. Germline loops: CDR1 MDHEN, CDR2 SYDVKM.

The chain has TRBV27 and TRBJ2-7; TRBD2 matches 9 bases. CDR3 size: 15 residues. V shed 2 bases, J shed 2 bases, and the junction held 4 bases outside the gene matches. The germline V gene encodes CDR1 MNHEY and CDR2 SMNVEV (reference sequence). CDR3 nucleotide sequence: TGTGCCAGCAGTTTAAGTAGCGGGGGCCCCTACGAGCAGTACTTC. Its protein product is CASSLSSGGPYEQYF.

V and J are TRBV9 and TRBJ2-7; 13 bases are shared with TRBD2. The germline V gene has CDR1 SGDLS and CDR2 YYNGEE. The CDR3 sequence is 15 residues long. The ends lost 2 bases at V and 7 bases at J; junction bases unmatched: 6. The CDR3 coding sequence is TGTGCCAGCAGCGTTGGACTAGCGGGAGTGGGGGAGCAGTACTTC. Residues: CASSVGLAGVGEQYF.

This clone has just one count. The CDR3 sequence: CAIRQGATTGELFF. The DNA for the CDR3 is TGCGCCATCCGACAGGGGGCAACCACCGGGGAGCTGTTTTTT. V usage is TRBV10-2 and J usage is TRBJ2-2; 10 nucleotides agree with TRBD1. The CDR3 length is 14 residues. J lost 4 bases, V lost 10 bases, and 6 bases had no gene match. Per the germline V gene, CDR1 is WSHSY and CDR2 is SAAADI.

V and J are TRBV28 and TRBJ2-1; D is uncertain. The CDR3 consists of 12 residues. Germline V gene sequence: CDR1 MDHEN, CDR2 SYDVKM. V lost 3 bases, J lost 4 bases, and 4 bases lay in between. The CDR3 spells CASSLYYNEQFF. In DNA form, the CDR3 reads TGTGCCAGCAGTTTGTATTACAATGAGCAGTTCTTC.

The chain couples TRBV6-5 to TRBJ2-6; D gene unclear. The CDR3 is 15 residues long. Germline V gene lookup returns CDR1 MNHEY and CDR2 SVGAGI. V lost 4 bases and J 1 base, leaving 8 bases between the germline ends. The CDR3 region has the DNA TGTGCCAGCAGTTCGATTTGGTCTGGGGCCAACGTCCTGACTTTC. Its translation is CASSSIWSGANVLTF.

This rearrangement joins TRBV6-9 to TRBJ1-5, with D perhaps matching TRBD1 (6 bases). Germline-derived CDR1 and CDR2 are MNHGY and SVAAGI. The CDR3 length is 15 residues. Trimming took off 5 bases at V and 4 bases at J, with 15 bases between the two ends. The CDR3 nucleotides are TGTGCCAGCAGTATGTCTCCAGGGGATAATCAGCCCCAGCATTTT. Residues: CASSMSPGDNQPQHF.

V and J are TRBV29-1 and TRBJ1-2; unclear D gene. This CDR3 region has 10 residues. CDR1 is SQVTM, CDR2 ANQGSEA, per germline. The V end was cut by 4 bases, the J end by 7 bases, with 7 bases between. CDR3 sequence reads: CSVGQPGYTF. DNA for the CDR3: TGCAGCGTTGGACAACCTGGCTACACCTTC.